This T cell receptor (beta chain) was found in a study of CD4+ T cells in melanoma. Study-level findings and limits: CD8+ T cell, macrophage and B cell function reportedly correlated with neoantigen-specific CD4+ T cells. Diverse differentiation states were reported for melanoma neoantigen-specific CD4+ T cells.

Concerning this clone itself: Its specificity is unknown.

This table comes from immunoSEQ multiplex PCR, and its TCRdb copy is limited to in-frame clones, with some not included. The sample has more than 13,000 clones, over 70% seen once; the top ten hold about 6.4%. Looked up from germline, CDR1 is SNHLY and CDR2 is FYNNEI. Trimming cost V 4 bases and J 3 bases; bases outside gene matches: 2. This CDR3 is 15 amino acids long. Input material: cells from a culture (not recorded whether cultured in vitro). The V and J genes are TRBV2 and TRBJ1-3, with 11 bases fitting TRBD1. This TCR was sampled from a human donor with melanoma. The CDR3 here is CASSGTGGFGNTIYF. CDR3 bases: TGTGCCAGCAGTGGGACAGGGGGCTTTGGAAACACCATATATTTT.